This TCR beta chain is from a study of naive and memory T cell subsets. General study findings and limits: Gini index rose across naive, CM, EM and EMRA in CD4 and CD8.

This CDR3 is 16 amino acids long. Germline loops: CDR1 SGHTA, CDR2 FQGNSA. V shed 4 bases, J shed 4 bases, and the junction held 8 bases outside the gene matches. The beta constant-region primer was an equimolar mix of two oligonucleotides covering TRBC1 and TRBC2. Ligation attached a single-stranded oligonucleotide with a 12-nucleotide UMI and the SP2 primer to the cDNA 3' end. TCRdb re-called the UMI-ligation and nested PCR reads through MiXCR, storing one row per CDR3 protein. The sample contains some 87,000 distinct CDR3 sequences, 7% to 7.5% of which appear only once. This clonotype appeared a few times. Its specificity is unknown.

The TCR sequence derives from a human donor in good health. This chain uses TRBV7-2 with TRBJ2-7, with 12 bases identical to TRBD2. Sequencing was performed on central memory CD4+ T cells from blood. The CDR3 DNA reads as TGTGCCAGCAGCTCGGGCGGGGGACTAGCGGGTTACGAGCAGTACTTC. Protein sequence: CASSSGGGLAGYEQYF.